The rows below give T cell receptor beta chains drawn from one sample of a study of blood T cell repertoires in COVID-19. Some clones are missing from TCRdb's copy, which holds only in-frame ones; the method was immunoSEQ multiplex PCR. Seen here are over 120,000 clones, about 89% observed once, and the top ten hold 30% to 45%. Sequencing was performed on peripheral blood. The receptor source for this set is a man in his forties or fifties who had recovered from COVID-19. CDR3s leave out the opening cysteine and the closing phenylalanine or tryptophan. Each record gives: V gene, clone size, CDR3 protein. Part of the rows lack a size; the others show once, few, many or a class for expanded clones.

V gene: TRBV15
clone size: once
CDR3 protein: ATSRTGGLQVEQF

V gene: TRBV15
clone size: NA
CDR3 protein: ATSRDPTSGTDTQY

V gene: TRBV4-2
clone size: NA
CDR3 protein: ASSQRQGEENAF

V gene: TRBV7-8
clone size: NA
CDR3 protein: ASSLGAGNGEQF

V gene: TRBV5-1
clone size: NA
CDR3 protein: ASSPDGQYNQPQH

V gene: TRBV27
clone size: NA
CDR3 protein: ASSLRWDNLQETQY

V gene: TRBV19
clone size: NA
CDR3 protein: ASSGTGAGSPLH

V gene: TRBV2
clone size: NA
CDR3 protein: ASSQGHFSQGNYGYT

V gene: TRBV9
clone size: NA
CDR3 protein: ASSVVDVRIPDQPQH

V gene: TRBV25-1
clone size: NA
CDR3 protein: ASSDPLYGYT

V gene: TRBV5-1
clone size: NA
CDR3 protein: ASSLVEASTYEQY

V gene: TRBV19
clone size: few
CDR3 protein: ASSTPGLGRSGSYNEQF

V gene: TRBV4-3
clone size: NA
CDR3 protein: ASSQEVAVNYGYT

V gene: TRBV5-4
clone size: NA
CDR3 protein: ASKKDRGENYGYT

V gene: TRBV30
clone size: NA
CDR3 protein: AWRGGVGNSPLH

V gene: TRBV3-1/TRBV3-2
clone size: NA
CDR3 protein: ASSHRDRAVGNTIY

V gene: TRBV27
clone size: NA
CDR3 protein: ASSPYRESGELF